Below, 17 T cell receptor beta chains from the same sample are listed, as sequenced in a study of Graves' ophthalmopathy and Graves' hyperthyroidism. RNA served as the template for amplifying TCR beta CDR3 regions. Second-round multiplex PCR came after a first-round RT-PCR that employed HTBI primers. TCRdb reprocessed the multiplex PCR reads via MiXCR and lists one record per CDR3 protein. The sample shows about 640,000 distinct CDR3 sequences, about two fifths of them seen only once. Sample: peripheral blood. These receptors were collected from an adult man with Graves' ophthalmopathy.

This clonotype has ten or more counts. The rearrangement uses TRBV7-9 and TRBJ2-2, with 7 bases fitting TRBD1. CDR3 length: 14 residues. Germline trimming cut 4 bases from V and 6 bases from J; bases unmatched to any gene: 5. Per germline, CDR1 SEHNR and CDR2 FQNEAQ (reference sequence). The CDR3 spells CASSSVTGSGELFF. CDR3 DNA sequence: TGTGCCAGCAGCTCAGTGACAGGGTCCGGGGAGCTGTTTTTT.

This clonotype was found a few times. A much larger clone differs from this one at a single base, so this may be a read error. The chain uses TRBV7-2 and TRBJ2-7, with D unclear. This CDR3 contains 14 residues. Germline lookup yields CDR1 SGHTA and CDR2 FQGNSA. CDR3 protein: CAGSLVGPLYEQYF. As DNA, the CDR3 is TGTGCCGGCAGCTTAGTAGGGCCTCTCTACGAGCAGTACTTC. The variable domain in full, completed from reference TRBV7-2 and TRBJ2-7, reads GAGVSQSPSNKVTEKGKDVELRCDPISGHTALYWYRQSLGQGLEFLIYFQGNSAPDKSGLPSDRFSAERTGGSVSTLTIQRTQQEDSAVYLCAGSLVGPLYEQYFGPGTRLTVT.

The V gene is TRBV15, the J gene TRBJ1-1; 10 bases are shared with TRBD1. The V gene end was trimmed by 1 base and the J gene end by 5 bases; junction bases not matched to a gene: 4. This CDR3 has 15 amino acids. The germline V gene has CDR1 LNHNV and CDR2 YYDKDF (reference sequence). The CDR3 nucleotides are TGTGCCACCAGCAGAGGGGACAGGGGTAGGACTGAAGCTTTCTTT. It codes for CATSRGDRGRTEAFF.

The table lists this clonotype with many counts. The rearrangement joins TRBV19 to TRBJ1-1; 7 bases are shared with TRBD1. Losses at the gene ends were 5 bases for V and 0 bases for J; bases not matched to a gene: 9. From germline, CDR1 is LNHDA and CDR2 SQIVND (reference sequence). The CDR3 runs 16 residues. In DNA form, the CDR3 reads TGTGCCAGTAGTGCTTACAGGGGACTCATGAACACTGAAGCTTTCTTT. Its protein is CASSAYRGLMNTEAFF.

This clonotype was recorded many times. The chain combines TRBV15 with TRBJ1-2; no clear D gene. CDR3 length: 13 amino acids. Trimming pared 3 bases from V and 4 bases from J, leaving 9 bases between. Germline CDR1 is LNHNV and CDR2 is YYDKDF (reference sequence). The CDR3 is CATSRDGSYGYTF. CDR3 sequence (DNA): TGTGCCACCAGCAGGGACGGATCCTATGGCTACACCTTC.

CDR3 residues: CASTSGTGFGGYTF. The DNA of the CDR3 is TGCGCCAGCACCTCAGGGACAGGGTTCGGTGGCTACACCTTC. The chain recombines TRBV10-2 with TRBJ1-2, with 9 bases lining up with TRBD1. The V gene's germline CDR1 is WSHSY and CDR2 SAAADI. Unmatched junction bases numbered 10, after V lost 7 bases and J lost 7 bases. CDR3 length: 14 residues.

This clonotype has ten or more counts. The chain joins TRBV25-1 to TRBJ1-4; no reliable D call. V lost 1 base and J lost 7, with 4 bases in between. The length of the CDR3 is 12 residues. Germline CDR1 is MGHDK and CDR2 is SYGVNS. The CDR3 region is CASSESGEKLFF. The CDR3 DNA reads TGTGCCAGCAGTGAATCTGGTGAAAAACTGTTTTTT.

The CDR3 region is CASSLVPGGGYTF. In DNA form, the CDR3 reads TGTGCCAGCAGCTTAGTACCGGGGGGGGGCTACACCTTC. V is TRBV7-2 and J is TRBJ1-2; TRBD1 might be the D (5 bases). The CDR3 sequence is 13 residues long. V dropped 1 base and J dropped 8 bases, with 11 bases sitting between them. Germline values: CDR1 SGHTA, CDR2 FQGNSA. The full variable domain, in which reference TRBV7-2 and TRBJ1-2 provide the parts outside the CDR3, is GAGVSQSPSNKVTEKGKDVELRCDPISGHTALYWYRQSLGQGLEFLIYFQGNSAPDKSGLPSDRFSAERTGGSVSTLTIQRTQQEDSAVYLCASSLVPGGGYTFGSGTRLTVV.

This chain connects TRBV19 to TRBJ1-1; possible D gene TRBD1, 5 bases. The CDR3 spans 14 residues. In germline, CDR1 is LNHDA, CDR2 SQIVND (reference sequence). The V end was cut by 9 bases, the J end by 6 bases, with 20 bases between. CDR3 bases: TGTGCCAGCAGCCCGCTTCGGGGGGTGGCTGAAGCTTTCTTT. Translating gives CASSPLRGVAEAFF.

The sample holds one count of this clonotype. The rearrangement uses TRBV10-3 and TRBJ1-2, with D perhaps matching TRBD1 (5 bases). The germline CDR1 and CDR2 sequences are ENHRY and SYGVKD. There are 14 residues in the CDR3. V was pared by 2 bases and J by 3 bases, with 10 bases between. The CDR3 sequence: CAISERGLYYGYTF. Here the CDR3 DNA reads TGTGCCATCAGTGAGCGGGGGTTATACTATGGCTACACCTTC.

Worth noting for this clonotype: As the CDR3 is not closed by the conserved phenylalanine or tryptophan, this likely results from a read error. The gene calls are TRBV6-5 and TRBJ2-7; D possibly corresponds to TRBD1 (5 bases). Per germline, CDR1 MNHEY and CDR2 SVGAGI. The length of the CDR3 is 14 residues. V lost 2 bases and J lost 1, with 9 bases in between. DNA of the CDR3: TGTGCCAGCAGTTACCTGGACAAGTCCTACGAGCAGTACTGC. Amino acids: CASSYLDKSYEQYC.

This clonotype was seen at least ten times. CDR3 DNA: TGTGCCAGCAGTTTATTGGGGAATCAGCCCCAGCATTTT. It encodes CASSLLGNQPQHF. The V gene is TRBV12-3 or TRBV12-4, the J gene TRBJ1-5; D is unresolved. The CDR3 has 13 residues. Trimming left V 2 bases short and J 4 bases short, with 6 bases between.

This clonotype was counted at least ten times. J is TRBJ1-5 and V is TRBV6-6; 9 bases map to TRBD1. Germline trimming cut 7 bases from V and 1 base from J; bases unmatched to any gene: 5. CDR1 and CDR2 (germline): MNHNY, SVGAGI (reference sequence). This CDR3 is built from 15 residues. The CDR3 region has the DNA TGTGCCAGCAAACAGGGGGCTAGGAGCAATCAGCCCCAGCATTTT. It translates to CASKQGARSNQPQHF.

V and J are TRBV19 and TRBJ1-1; no clear D. Trimming left V 11 bases short and J 1 base short, with 14 bases between. The germline V gene encodes CDR1 LNHDA and CDR2 SQIVND (reference sequence). CDR3 length equals 13 residues. The CDR3 DNA reads TGTGCCTGGAGTAAGCAGACGAACACTGAAGCTTTCTTT. Encoded protein: CAWSKQTNTEAFF.

There are a few counts of this clonotype. The rearrangement uses TRBV30 and TRBJ2-5; D unclear. Germline lookup yields CDR1 GTSNPN and CDR2 SVGIG (reference sequence). The germline V and J ends were trimmed by 0 bases and 5 bases, with 4 bases remaining between them. CDR3 length: 11 amino acids. The CDR3 region is CAWSVAETQYF. DNA of the CDR3: TGTGCCTGGAGTGTTGCGGAGACCCAGTACTTC. Drawing the rest from reference TRBV30 and TRBJ2-5, the complete variable domain is SQTIHQWPATLVQPVGSPLSLECTVEGTSNPNLYWYRQAAGRGLQLLFYSVGIGQISSEVPQNLSASRPQDRQFILSSKKLLLSDSGFYLCAWSVAETQYFGPGTRLLVL.

This clonotype was picked up many times. The rearrangement uses TRBV7-2 and TRBJ1-5, with D tentatively TRBD1 (5 bases). The CDR3 is 16 residues long. Trimming took off 5 bases at V and 0 bases at J, with 14 bases between the two ends. Germline assignment: CDR1 SGHTA and CDR2 FQGNSA. As DNA, the CDR3 is TGTGCCAGCAGCGCCCAGGGACGGAATAGCAATCAGCCCCAGCATTTT. Its translation is CASSAQGRNSNQPQHF. The variable domain in full, completed from reference TRBV7-2 and TRBJ1-5, reads GAGVSQSPSNKVTEKGKDVELRCDPISGHTALYWYRQSLGQGLEFLIYFQGNSAPDKSGLPSDRFSAERTGGSVSTLTIQRTQQEDSAVYLCASSAQGRNSNQPQHFGDGTRLSIL.

The chain employs TRBV29-1 and TRBJ1-6; tentative D call: TRBD1 (6 bases). Germline V CDR1 and CDR2: SQVTM, ANQGSEA. The CDR3 sequence is 11 residues long. The germline V and J ends were trimmed by 6 bases and 7 bases, with 7 bases remaining between them. CDR3 protein: CSVGQNSPLHF. CDR3 bases: TGCAGCGTCGGACAGAATTCACCCCTCCACTTT.